A single T cell receptor (beta chain) is shown here with its context. The data were obtained in a study of blood T cell repertoires in COVID-19. Study-level information: Spain, Italy and the United States supplied samples that represented acute and convalescent COVID-19. Sample material is recorded as cDNA or gDNA derived from T cells, B-cell-depleted T cells, or PBMCs.

Under the authors' procedure: From reference gene primer amplification, estimates of nucleated cell counts were derived. Sequencing used immunoSEQ multiplex PCR; TCRdb keeps in-frame clones, though not all of them. Clonal size and the V and J genes are those of that table, whereas D and trimming came from the DNA. This table has about 250,000 clones, almost 90% appearing once. The germline gives CDR1 SGHTS, CDR2 YDEGEE. With 6 bases removed from V and 2 bases from J, the gap between germline ends came to 13 bases. This CDR3 region has 14 residues. The sequence came from a man older than 75 with acute or convalescent COVID-19. The chain recombines TRBV5-8 with TRBJ2-3, with D maybe TRBD2 (6 bases). The sequenced material came from peripheral blood. DNA for the CDR3: TGTGCCAGCATCCCTGGAGGGCTCACAGATACGCAGTATTTT. Encoded protein: CASIPGGLTDTQYF.